Below are 16 T cell receptor beta chains sequenced from a single sample in a study of T cell responses to AZD1222 COVID-19 vaccine (dated by TCRdb to the early 2020s). The time point tag for this specimen amounts to: baseline before first vaccination. The library was generated by the immunoSEQ multiplex PCR assay. The table was pulled from immuneACCESS by TCRdb, which kept in-frame rearrangements only. Such tables lose some clones; where checked, under half of the loss comes from unresolved V genes, and the rest has no known cause. For this sample there are around 80,000 clones; 70% to 90% appear just once. Roughly 11% of the sample comes from the top ten. The sample here was peripheral blood, taken on day 0 of AZD1222 vaccination. The receptors stem from an adult in good health.

CDR3 protein: CASSPGLGGQYF. CDR3 DNA: TGTGCCAGCTCCCCCGGACTCGGAGGGCAGTATTTT. The chain is built from TRBV18 and TRBJ2-3; D possibly corresponds to TRBD2 (5 bases). Germline V gene data show CDR1 as KGHSH and CDR2 as LQKENI. With 6 bases removed from V and 11 bases from J, the gap between germline ends came to 15 bases. This CDR3 spans 12 amino acids.

CDR3 DNA: TGTGCCAGCAGCTCCGCGTTGACAGGCGGCTTCGGTGGCTACACCTTC. Translating it yields CASSSALTGGFGGYTF. The chain employs TRBV5-4 and TRBJ1-2; TRBD1 is a possible D gene (6 bases). Per germline, CDR1 SGHNT and CDR2 YYREEE (reference sequence). The CDR3 has 16 residues. Between the trimmed V and J ends, which lost 3 bases and 7 bases, there was a span of 22 bases.

This clone was found a few times. This sequence joins TRBV28 and TRBJ2-7, with TRBD2 as a possible D gene (6 bases). Per germline, CDR1 MDHEN and CDR2 SYDVKM. This CDR3 comprises 16 residues. The V gene lost 5 bases and the J gene lost 3 bases, with 20 bases spanning the gap. The CDR3 spells CASSLDHGSGDYEQYF. CDR3 coding DNA: TGTGCCAGCAGTCTCGACCACGGTAGCGGAGACTACGAGCAGTACTTC.

This clone was picked up one time. The CDR3 DNA follows: TGCAGTGCTAGAGATCTTGAAAAACTGTTTTTT. Protein: CSARDLEKLFF. This chain uses TRBV20-1 with TRBJ1-4; D not resolved. Germline V gives CDR1 DFQATT, CDR2 SNEGSKA (reference sequence). CDR3 length: 11 amino acids. Trimming removed 0 bases at V and 7 bases at J, with 3 bases between.

J is TRBJ2-7 and V is TRBV29-1; possibly TRBD2 for D (7 bases). Germline V gene data show CDR1 as SQVTM and CDR2 as ANQGSEA. The length of the CDR3 is 12 residues. V was pared by 6 bases and J by 7 bases, with 16 bases between. The CDR3 sequence is CSVERGGGEQYF. In DNA, the CDR3 is TGCAGCGTCGAAAGGGGAGGGGGTGAGCAGTACTTC.

The chain combines TRBV5-1 with TRBJ2-7, with TRBD2 matching 7 bases. The V and J ends lost 0 bases and 4 bases, in that order; junction bases with no gene match: 7. CDR3 size: 15 residues. The germline CDR1 and CDR2 sequences are SGHRS and YFSETQ. The CDR3, as DNA: TGCGCCAGCAGCTTGGCCGGGGGGACTGCTTACGAGCAGTACGTC. It yields the protein CASSLAGGTAYEQYV.

This clone was counted a single time. The J gene is TRBJ2-1, the V gene TRBV5-4, with 9 nucleotides matching TRBD2. This CDR3 spans 16 amino acids. The germline CDR1 and CDR2 sequences are SGHNT and YYREEE (reference sequence). Trimming cost V 7 bases and J 8 bases; bases outside gene matches: 16. This chain's CDR3 is CASAPKPSGVLHEQFF. CDR3 DNA sequence: TGTGCCAGCGCCCCAAAGCCTAGCGGGGTTTTACATGAGCAGTTCTTC.

The chain joins TRBV19 to TRBJ2-1, with a possible D match to TRBD2 (5 bases). Germline V gives CDR1 LNHDA, CDR2 SQIVND (reference sequence). The CDR3 spans 12 residues. V shed 3 bases and J shed 8 bases, with 8 bases lying between them. The CDR3 spells CASSIISDEQFF. The CDR3 DNA sequence: TGTGCCAGTAGTATTATTAGCGATGAGCAGTTCTTC.

The genes are TRBV28 and TRBJ2-3, with no clear D. Trimming left V 3 bases short and J 2 bases short, with 9 bases between. The CDR3 is 14 amino acids. The germline gives CDR1 MDHEN, CDR2 SYDVKM. As DNA, the CDR3 is TGTGCCAGCAGTTTCCAGCGAAACACAGATACGCAGTATTTT. This encodes CASSFQRNTDTQYF. The full variable domain, in which reference TRBV28 and TRBJ2-3 provide the parts outside the CDR3, is DVKVTQSSRYLVKRTGEKVFLECVQDMDHENMFWYRQDPGLGLRLIYFSYDVKMKEKGDIPEGYSVSREKKERFSLILESASTNQTSMYLCASSFQRNTDTQYFGPGTRLTVL.

In this sample, this clone turned up a few times. This CDR3 reads CASRRTMATDTQYF. In nucleotides, the CDR3 is TGCGCCAGCCGGCGGACTATGGCCACAGATACGCAGTATTTT. The gene calls are TRBV10-2 and TRBJ2-3, with D possibly TRBD2 on 6 matching bases. This CDR3 region has 14 residues. Germline loops: CDR1 WSHSY, CDR2 SAAADI. The germline V and J ends were trimmed by 8 bases and 2 bases, with 14 bases remaining between them.

The chain has TRBV6-5 and TRBJ1-4; D uncertain. V dropped 7 bases and J dropped 0 bases, with 12 bases sitting between them. CDR3 length: 15 amino acids. Germline V gene data show CDR1 as MNHEY and CDR2 as SVGAGI. The CDR3 region has the DNA TGTGCCAGCAACCGACACGGCCCAACTAATGAAAAACTGTTTTTT. This translates into CASNRHGPTNEKLFF.

The chain joins TRBV7-9 to TRBJ1-1, with D unclear. This CDR3 region has 14 residues. The ends were cut back, 1 base at V and 1 base at J, with 7 bases in the middle. Germline-derived CDR1 and CDR2 are SEHNR and FQNEAQ (reference sequence). CDR3 nucleotide sequence: TGTGCCAGCAGCTTAGAGAAGAGGAACACTGAAGCTTTCTTT. Translated: CASSLEKRNTEAFF.

The chain is built from TRBV30 and TRBJ2-3, with 7 positions matching TRBD2. Germline V CDR1 and CDR2: GTSNPN, SVGIG (reference sequence). The CDR3 contains 16 residues. Losses at the gene ends were 1 base for V and 0 bases for J; bases not matched to a gene: 7. The CDR3 coding sequence is TGTGCCTGGAGTGGGGTCGGCGGGGGTAGCACAGATACGCAGTATTTT. Amino acid sequence: CAWSGVGGGSTDTQYF.

This rearrangement joins TRBV2 to TRBJ1-4, with D maybe TRBD1 (6 bases). Germline CDR1 reads SNHLY; CDR2 reads FYNNEI. This CDR3 has 14 residues. Trimming took off 2 bases at V and 8 bases at J, with 12 bases between the two ends. In DNA, the CDR3 is TGTGCCAGCAGTGAATCGGGGGGCTGGGAAAAACTGTTTTTT. It encodes CASSESGGWEKLFF.

The rearrangement links TRBV5-1 to TRBJ2-2; possible D gene TRBD2, 6 bases. V shed 4 bases and J shed 4 bases, with 11 bases lying between them. Germline V gene sequence: CDR1 SGHRS, CDR2 YFSETQ. The CDR3 consists of 14 residues. This chain's CDR3 is CASSPTTSTGELFF. The CDR3 DNA follows: TGCGCCAGCAGCCCCACGACTAGCACCGGGGAGCTGTTTTTT. The complete variable domain, with remaining parts taken from reference TRBV5-1 and TRBJ2-2, reads KAGVTQTPRYLIKTRGQQVTLSCSPISGHRSVSWYQQTPGQGLQFLFEYFSETQRNKGNFPGRFSGRQFSNSRSEMNVSTLELGDSALYLCASSPTTSTGELFFGEGSRLTVL.

This chain joins TRBV12-5 and TRBJ2-1; 11 positions agree with TRBD2. CDR1 and CDR2 from the germline V gene are LGHNT and FRNRAP. Trimming removed 6 bases from V and 4 bases from J; junction bases left unmatched: 2. The CDR3 has 14 residues. This CDR3 reads CASGGTSGYNEQFF. CDR3 bases: TGTGCTAGTGGCGGGACTAGCGGATACAATGAGCAGTTCTTC.